Listed here are 25 T cell receptor beta chains from one sample, sequenced in a study of blood T cell repertoires in COVID-19. Sequenced by immunoSEQ multiplex PCR; TCRdb stores in-frame clones only, minus some. Of 95,000 to 110,000 clones listed, roughly 90% are singletons. Sequenced input: peripheral blood. The receptors here all came from a human donor in a cohort sampled during active COVID-19.

The chain employs TRBV9 and TRBJ2-1; 7 bases align to TRBD2. The CDR3 runs 14 residues. From germline, CDR1 is SGDLS and CDR2 YYNGEE. V shed 0 bases, J shed 8 bases, and the junction held 5 bases outside the gene matches. The CDR3 DNA reads as TGTGCCAGCAGCGTAGGGCAGGGAGGGGATGAGCAGTTCTTC. Protein product: CASSVGQGGDEQFF.

V and J are TRBV24-1 and TRBJ1-5; maybe TRBD1 (6 bases). The CDR3 is 13 amino acids. V lost 9 bases and J lost 3, with 11 bases in between. Looked up from germline, CDR1 is KGHDR and CDR2 is SFDVKD. The CDR3: CATSTGLNQPQHF. CDR3 DNA sequence: TGTGCCACCTCGACAGGCCTCAATCAGCCCCAGCATTTT.

The chain has TRBV7-9 and TRBJ2-5; maybe TRBD1 (10 bases). Germline assignment: CDR1 SEHNR and CDR2 FQNEAQ (reference sequence). This CDR3 comprises 16 residues. V lost 4 bases to trimming and J lost 1 base, with 16 bases between them. The CDR3 coding sequence is TGTGCCAGCAGCTCTAGCGGGACAGGGGTCCAAGAGACCCAGTACTTC. Its protein product is CASSSSGTGVQETQYF.

V usage is TRBV6-5 and J usage is TRBJ1-3; D remains unclear. CDR3 length: 13 residues. Trimming removed 8 bases from V and 0 bases from J, with 8 bases in between. Germline CDR1 and CDR2: MNHEY and SVGAGI. The CDR3, as DNA: TGTGCCAGCGGACTGAGCTCTGGAAACACCATATATTTT. It is translated as CASGLSSGNTIYF.

This chain links TRBV7-6 with TRBJ2-2, with TRBD1 matching over 7 bases. The CDR3 is 16 amino acids. The V segment lost 3 bases and the J segment 0 bases; nucleotides outside the gene matches: 4. Germline assignment: CDR1 SGHVS and CDR2 FNYEAQ. The CDR3 bases are TGTGCCAGCAGCTTCCGACAGGGCCCGAACACCGGGGAGCTGTTTTTT. Translated: CASSFRQGPNTGELFF.

The chain employs TRBV6-5 and TRBJ2-5, with TRBD1 as a possible D gene (5 bases). The CDR3 is 14 residues long. Germline V gene data show CDR1 as MNHEY and CDR2 as SVGAGI. Trimming cost V 5 bases and J 1 base, with 11 bases left between them. CDR3 residues: CASSPDTAQETQYF. The CDR3 DNA is TGTGCCAGCAGTCCGGACACCGCCCAAGAGACCCAGTACTTC.

The rearrangement uses TRBV19 and TRBJ1-2; 9 bases agree with TRBD1. J was trimmed by 5 bases and V by 5 bases; bases with no gene match: 3. Germline CDR1 LNHDA, CDR2 SQIVND (reference sequence). The CDR3 is 13 residues long. The CDR3 DNA follows: TGTGCCAGTAGTCGGACAGGGGATTATGGCTACACCTTC. This gives the protein CASSRTGDYGYTF.

This chain joins TRBV3-1 (or the pseudogene TRBV3-2) and TRBJ2-5, with 7 bases that match TRBD2. V was clipped by 0 bases and J by 5 bases; unmatched bases: 6. This CDR3 region has 15 residues. CDR1 and CDR2 (germline): LGHDT, YNNKEL (reference sequence). CDR3 protein: CASSQEVWGGETQYF. In DNA form, the CDR3 reads TGTGCCAGCAGCCAAGAGGTGTGGGGGGGGGAGACCCAGTACTTC.

The CDR3 bases are TGTGCCACCATACCTGCGGGAGACGAAGATACGCAGTATTTT. Translating gives CATIPAGDEDTQYF. This chain links TRBV19 with TRBJ2-3; 7 bases agree with TRBD2. Germline V gene data show CDR1 as LNHDA and CDR2 as SQIVND (reference sequence). V trimming: 10 bases; J trimming: 5 bases; junction bases outside the gene matches: 12. This CDR3 region has 14 residues.

The V and J genes are TRBV2 and TRBJ2-5; 7 bases line up with TRBD1. CDR3 length: 15 amino acids. Unmatched junction bases numbered 14, after V lost 8 bases and J lost 5 bases. The germline gives CDR1 SNHLY, CDR2 FYNNEI. CDR3 nucleotides: TGTGCCAGCGGGTATGACAGGGCGATCTCGGAGACCCAGTACTTC. This gives the protein CASGYDRAISETQYF.

The J gene is TRBJ2-3, the V gene TRBV11-3, with TRBD2 matching 11 bases. Trimming cost V 3 bases and J 6 bases; bases outside gene matches: 2. The CDR3 length is 14 residues. Germline assignment: CDR1 SGHNT and CDR2 YENEEA. CDR3 amino acids: CASSFSGGVDTQYF. The CDR3 coding sequence is TGTGCCAGCAGCTTTAGCGGGGGGGTTGATACGCAGTATTTT.

CDR3 coding DNA: TGTGCCAGCAGGATCGGCAGGTACAATCAGCCCCAGCATTTT. Protein product: CASRIGRYNQPQHF. J is TRBJ1-5 and V is TRBV19; D gene ambiguous. The CDR3 is 14 amino acids. Germline CDR1 is LNHDA and CDR2 is SQIVND (reference sequence). V dropped 9 bases and J dropped 3 bases, with 15 bases sitting between them.

This chain joins TRBV5-1 and TRBJ1-1; TRBD1 agrees at 8 bases. CDR3 length: 15 amino acids. The germline CDR1 and CDR2 sequences are SGHRS and YFSETQ. With 3 bases clipped from V and 4 bases from J, the junction kept 8 bases outside the gene matches. CDR3 residues: CASSWTTGGTTEAFF. Written as DNA, the CDR3 is TGCGCCAGCAGCTGGACAACAGGGGGGACCACTGAAGCTTTCTTT.

V and J are TRBV5-6 and TRBJ1-1; D is uncertain. With 3 bases removed from V and 8 bases from J, the gap between germline ends came to 11 bases. The CDR3 is 12 residues long. Germline V lookup: CDR1 SGHDT, CDR2 YYEEEE. CDR3 loop: CASSSYLSEAFF. CDR3 coding DNA: TGTGCCAGCAGCTCCTATTTATCAGAAGCTTTCTTT.

The chain uses TRBV6-2 or TRBV6-3 and TRBJ2-2; perhaps TRBD2 as D (6 bases). Deletions cut 2 bases from V and 6 bases from J, with 19 bases between. The CDR3 has 17 residues. The germline V gene has CDR1 MNHEY and CDR2 SVGEGT. CDR3 residues: CASSYGRGNSGAGELFF. CDR3 in DNA: TGTGCCAGCAGTTACGGACGGGGGAATAGTGGGGCCGGGGAGCTGTTTTTT.

The chain links TRBV4-1 to TRBJ1-5; D is unclear. The V and J ends lost 5 bases and 1 base respectively, with 15 bases between them. CDR3 length equals 16 residues. CDR1 is MGHRA and CDR2 is YSYEKL in the germline V gene. The CDR3 loop reads CASSVGHQSSNQPQHF. The DNA of the CDR3 is TGCGCCAGCAGCGTTGGGCACCAATCAAGCAATCAGCCCCAGCATTTT.

The genes are TRBV6-5 and TRBJ1-1; no reliable D call. The ends were cut back, 2 bases at V and 1 base at J, with 11 bases in the middle. The CDR3 contains 15 residues. Germline CDR1 and CDR2: MNHEY and SVGAGI. The CDR3 DNA follows: TGTGCCAGCAGTTACCGGTCTGGGCCGAACACTGAAGCTTTCTTT. Amino acids: CASSYRSGPNTEAFF.

The chain recombines TRBV25-1 with TRBJ2-2, with D unresolved. This CDR3 has 14 amino acids. Germline values: CDR1 MGHDK, CDR2 SYGVNS. V was clipped by 4 bases and J by 6 bases, with 12 bases between them. The CDR3 loop is CASSALSLAGELFF. CDR3 bases: TGTGCCAGCAGTGCACTTAGTCTGGCCGGGGAGCTGTTTTTT.

The chain recombines TRBV6-1 with TRBJ1-5; D is unclear. Germline CDR1 MNHNS, CDR2 SASEGT. Trimming shortened V by 4 bases and J by 0 bases, and 13 bases separated the two germline ends. This CDR3 region has 16 residues. CDR3 amino acids: CASSGKREYSNQPQHF. CDR3 nucleotide sequence: TGTGCCAGCAGTGGTAAAAGGGAGTATAGCAATCAGCCCCAGCATTTT.

The chain joins TRBV19 to TRBJ2-3; maybe TRBD2 (5 bases). V was pared by 6 bases and J by 0 bases, with 13 bases between. Germline loops: CDR1 LNHDA, CDR2 SQIVND (reference sequence). The length of the CDR3 is 15 residues. CDR3 loop: CASSFRDTSTDTQYF. The CDR3, as DNA: TGTGCCAGTAGCTTCCGGGATACTAGCACAGATACGCAGTATTTT. The full variable domain, completed using reference TRBV19 and TRBJ2-3, is DGGITQSPKYLFRKEGQNVTLSCEQNLNHDAMYWYRQDPGQGLRLIYYSQIVNDFQKGDIAEGYSVSREKKESFPLTVTSAQKNPTAFYLCASSFRDTSTDTQYFGPGTRLTVL.

This rearrangement joins TRBV9 to TRBJ1-2; 8 nucleotides align to TRBD1. Germline V CDR1 and CDR2: SGDLS, YYNGEE. CDR3 length equals 15 residues. The V and J ends lost 3 bases and 4 bases, in that order; junction bases with no gene match: 8. The CDR3 loop is CASSATRQGIYGYTF. DNA of the CDR3: TGTGCCAGCAGCGCCACCCGACAGGGGATCTATGGCTACACCTTC.

The rearrangement joins TRBV3-1 (or the pseudogene TRBV3-2) to TRBJ1-2; TRBD1 matches 8 bases. The J segment lost 1 base and the V segment lost 1 base, leaving 11 bases of the junction unmatched. The CDR3 consists of 18 residues. Germline V lookup: CDR1 LGHDT, CDR2 YNNKEL (reference sequence). The CDR3 bases are TGTGCCAGCAGCCAAGTGAGGGGCGGACAGGGCCATAACTATGGCTACACCTTC. Translating gives CASSQVRGGQGHNYGYTF.

The CDR3 protein is CATSNRGFQETQYF. The CDR3 DNA is TGTGCCACCAGCAACCGGGGATTCCAAGAGACCCAGTACTTC. V is TRBV15 and J is TRBJ2-5; possible D gene TRBD2, 5 bases. Germline CDR1 LNHNV, CDR2 YYDKDF (reference sequence). Trimming stripped 4 bases from V and 1 base from J, with 10 bases between. The CDR3 consists of 14 residues.

This chain connects TRBV5-1 to TRBJ2-7, with D possibly being TRBD2 (6 bases). CDR3 length equals 15 residues. Germline values: CDR1 SGHRS, CDR2 YFSETQ. The V and J ends lost 7 bases and 2 bases respectively, with 19 bases between them. Here the CDR3 reads CASGDSNSGAYEQYF. CDR3 nucleotide sequence: TGCGCCAGCGGCGACTCAAATAGCGGCGCCTACGAGCAGTACTTC.

As DNA, the CDR3 is TGTGCCAGCAGTTATAGCGGTGAGCAGTTCTTC. It is translated as CASSYSGEQFF. The chain uses TRBV6-5 and TRBJ2-1; TRBD2 is a possible D gene (6 bases). In germline, CDR1 is MNHEY, CDR2 SVGAGI. This CDR3 contains 11 residues. Trimming took 3 bases from V and 9 from J, leaving 6 bases between them.